Below are 25 T cell receptor beta chains sequenced from a single sample in a study of T-cell reconstitution after alpha-beta-depleted transplantation in children. Molecular barcoding with unique molecular identifiers was used for the TCRbeta library. TCRdb re-derived calls from the PCR reads in MiXCR, one entry per CDR3 protein. The data hold about 980,000 distinct CDR3 sequences, with less than 30% observed a single time. The sample here was PBMCs, mostly from graft donor cells, taken 360 days after TCRalphabeta/CD19-depleted stem cell transplant. Receptor source: a boy under three years old who had a stem cell transplant for SCID, so the T cells may come from the graft donor.

This chain connects TRBV5-1 to TRBJ2-3; 15 bases align to TRBD2. Germline V gene sequence: CDR1 SGHRS, CDR2 YFSETQ. The CDR3 loop spans 17 amino acids. The V segment lost 3 bases and the J segment 4 bases; nucleotides outside the gene matches: 6. DNA for the CDR3: TGCGCCAGCAGCTCTCCGGGACTAGCGGGGGGAGCAGATACGCAGTATTTT. Translating gives CASSSPGLAGGADTQYF.

The chain carries TRBV12-3 or TRBV12-4 and TRBJ2-5; D gene uncertain. The CDR3 sequence is 13 residues long. The germline V and J ends were trimmed by 5 bases and 5 bases, with 12 bases remaining between them. CDR3: CASSRLHGETQYF. DNA of the CDR3: TGTGCCAGCAGTCGACTTCACGGGGAGACCCAGTACTTC.

This clonotype was recorded a few times. The gene calls are TRBV20-1 and TRBJ1-1, with TRBD1 matching 12 bases. Germline V CDR1 and CDR2: DFQATT, SNEGSKA (reference sequence). J was trimmed by 1 base and V by 5 bases; bases with no gene match: 11. CDR3 length equals 17 residues. This chain's CDR3 is CSAPLGDRGRRNTEAFF. CDR3 nucleotide sequence: TGCAGTGCTCCATTGGGGGACAGGGGGCGAAGGAACACTGAAGCTTTCTTT.

In this sample, this clonotype turned up a few times. The chain employs TRBV7-9 and TRBJ1-1, with D hard to call. The CDR3 is made up of 15 amino acids. The V and J ends lost 3 bases and 1 base respectively, with 12 bases between them. The germline V gene encodes CDR1 SEHNR and CDR2 FQNEAQ (reference sequence). DNA of the CDR3: TGTGCCAGCAGCTTTGGAAGGCTGGGGAACACTGAAGCTTTCTTT. It codes for CASSFGRLGNTEAFF.

The chain carries TRBV11-2 and TRBJ2-2; D possibly corresponds to TRBD1 (5 bases). CDR3 length: 13 residues. V was pared by 5 bases and J by 11 bases, with 15 bases between. The germline CDR1 and CDR2 sequences are SGHAT and FQNNGV. CDR3 protein: CASSGGRGGELFF. The CDR3 region has the DNA TGTGCCAGCAGCGGCGGAAGGGGCGGCGAGCTGTTTTTT. Full variable domain (outside the CDR3, taken from reference TRBV11-2 and TRBJ2-2): EAGVAQSPRYKIIEKRQSVAFWCNPISGHATLYWYQQILGQGPKLLIQFQNNGVVDDSQLPKDRFSAERLKGVDSTLKIQPAKLEDSAVYLCASSGGRGGELFFGEGSRLTVL.

V gene TRBV20-1 combines with J gene TRBJ2-3; D remains unclear. Germline CDR1 DFQATT, CDR2 SNEGSKA (reference sequence). The CDR3 spans 16 residues. V lost 0 bases and J lost 0, with 13 bases in between. The CDR3 spells CSARDHTPPSTDTQYF. The DNA for the CDR3 is TGCAGTGCTAGAGATCACACACCGCCTAGCACAGATACGCAGTATTTT.

This clonotype was observed a handful of times. The V and J genes are TRBV11-3 and TRBJ2-7, with 10 bases that match TRBD1. The CDR3 is 17 residues long. The V segment lost 0 bases and the J segment 4 bases; nucleotides outside the gene matches: 9. Germline CDR1 SGHNT, CDR2 YENEEA. The chain's CDR3 is CASSLDLFGTGAYEQYF. DNA of the CDR3: TGTGCCAGCAGCTTAGATCTTTTCGGGACAGGGGCGTACGAGCAGTACTTC.

The rearrangement uses TRBV27 and TRBJ2-1; D not resolved. Trimming removed 3 bases at V and 4 bases at J, with 13 bases between. The CDR3 is 15 residues long. Germline CDR1 MNHEY, CDR2 SMNVEV (reference sequence). DNA of the CDR3: TGTGCCAGCAGTTTTGTGCGGAACCAATACAATGAGCAGTTCTTC. Translating gives CASSFVRNQYNEQFF.

This sequence joins TRBV3-1 and TRBJ2-5, with a weak D call TRBD1 (6 bases). The V and J ends lost 4 bases and 3 bases respectively, with 36 bases between them. CDR1 and CDR2 (germline): LGHDT, YNNKEL (reference sequence). This CDR3 has 22 residues. For the CDR3, the DNA is TGTGCCAGCAGCCCATCCCGCCCTTTGAGGGGGAAGCGTCCCGATGAAGAAGAGACCCAGTACTTC. Encoded protein: CASSPSRPLRGKRPDEEETQYF.

This chain uses TRBV18 with TRBJ2-2, with a possible D match to TRBD1 (5 bases). The CDR3 is 15 residues long. Germline CDR1 KGHSH, CDR2 LQKENI. Trimming took off 3 bases at V and 4 bases at J, with 12 bases between the two ends. The CDR3 nucleotides are TGTGCCAGCTCACCGATGACAAGGGGCACCGGGGAGCTGTTTTTT. It is translated as CASSPMTRGTGELFF. The whole variable domain, remainder taken from reference TRBV18 and TRBJ2-2, is NAGVMQNPRHLVRRRGQEARLRCSPMKGHSHVYWYRQLPEEGLKFMVYLQKENIIDESGMPKERFSAEFPKEGPSILRIQQVVRGDSAAYFCASSPMTRGTGELFFGEGSRLTVL.

The genes are TRBV10-3 and TRBJ1-4, with 7 bases matching TRBD1. Germline V lookup: CDR1 ENHRY, CDR2 SYGVKD. The CDR3 has 13 amino acids. J lost 0 bases, V lost 10 bases, and 2 bases had no gene match. CDR3 in amino acids: CATQGATNEKLFF. In DNA form, the CDR3 reads TGTGCCACTCAGGGGGCAACTAATGAAAAACTGTTTTTT.

The rearrangement links TRBV28 to TRBJ1-5; D remains ambiguous. The germline CDR1 and CDR2 sequences are MDHEN and SYDVKM. V lost 2 bases and J 2 bases, leaving 4 bases between the germline ends. This CDR3 is built from 13 residues. The DNA for the CDR3 is TGTGCCAGCAGTTTAATACGCAATCAGCCCCAGCATTTT. As protein: CASSLIRNQPQHF.

This chain joins TRBV29-1 and TRBJ1-2; D not resolved. Germline V CDR1 and CDR2: SQVTM, ANQGSEA. This CDR3 is 11 amino acids long. Between the trimmed V and J ends, which lost 4 bases and 1 base, there was a span of 4 bases. CDR3 protein: CSVAVNYGYTF. The CDR3 DNA reads TGCAGCGTTGCGGTTAACTATGGCTACACCTTC.

The rearrangement joins TRBV5-1 to TRBJ2-5; D perhaps matches TRBD1 (5 bases). Trimming pared 2 bases from V and 0 bases from J, leaving 11 bases between. This CDR3 comprises 15 residues. CDR1 SGHRS and CDR2 YFSETQ come from the germline V gene. This CDR3 is CASSFGGQNQETQYF. The CDR3 bases are TGCGCCAGCAGCTTCGGTGGACAAAACCAAGAGACCCAGTACTTC.

In this sample, this clonotype turned up a few times. The chain is built from TRBV5-5 and TRBJ1-6; D uncertain. The CDR3 covers 13 residues. Germline CDR1 SGHKS, CDR2 YYEKEE (reference sequence). The V end was cut by 0 bases, the J end by 7 bases, with 5 bases between. The CDR3 coding sequence is TGTGCCAGCAGCTTGGCCTCCAATTCACCCCTCCACTTT. As protein: CASSLASNSPLHF. Using reference TRBV5-5 and TRBJ1-6 for the parts outside the CDR3, the full variable domain is DAGVTQSPTHLIKTRGQQVTLRCSPISGHKSVSWYQQVLGQGPQFIFQYYEKEERGRGNFPDRFSARQFPNYSSELNVNALLLGDSALYLCASSLASNSPLHFGNGTRLTVT.

The sample holds many counts of this clonotype. V is TRBV7-8 and J is TRBJ1-1, with a possible D match to TRBD1 (5 bases). The CDR3 spans 17 residues. V lost 1 base, J lost 1 base, and 16 bases lay in between. The germline V gene has CDR1 SGHVS and CDR2 FQNEAQ. This CDR3 reads CASSLGAGTIWNTEAFF. The CDR3 coding sequence is TGTGCCAGCAGCTTAGGCGCAGGGACTATATGGAACACTGAAGCTTTCTTT.

The CDR3 loop is CAISRLGHGEQFF. The CDR3 bases are TGTGCCATCAGTCGACTTGGGCACGGTGAGCAGTTCTTC. The chain carries TRBV10-3 and TRBJ2-1; D unclear. This CDR3 has 13 residues. V lost 5 bases and J 9 bases, leaving 14 bases between the germline ends. Germline values: CDR1 ENHRY, CDR2 SYGVKD.

The chain has TRBV20-1 and TRBJ2-3, with TRBD2 matching over 8 bases. Germline CDR1 DFQATT, CDR2 SNEGSKA (reference sequence). Germline trimming cut 0 bases from V and 4 bases from J; bases unmatched to any gene: 6. The CDR3 spans 15 residues. CDR3 DNA: TGCAGTGCTAGAGATATACTAGCGGCCGCAGATACGCAGTATTTT. Translation gives CSARDILAAADTQYF.

This chain joins TRBV5-1 and TRBJ2-4; 8 bases map to TRBD2. Germline-derived CDR1 and CDR2 are SGHRS and YFSETQ. V shed 4 bases and J 8 bases; nucleotides not matched to a gene: 8. The CDR3 is 14 residues long. The CDR3 region is CASSGGRTADIQYF. The CDR3 DNA is TGCGCCAGCAGCGGCGGGAGGACAGCGGACATTCAGTACTTC. Complete variable domain (other parts from reference TRBV5-1 and TRBJ2-4): KAGVTQTPRYLIKTRGQQVTLSCSPISGHRSVSWYQQTPGQGLQFLFEYFSETQRNKGNFPGRFSGRQFSNSRSEMNVSTLELGDSALYLCASSGGRTADIQYFGAGTRLSVL.

The rearrangement joins TRBV7-8 to TRBJ2-3; 8 nucleotides align to TRBD2. J was trimmed by 6 bases and V by 1 base; bases with no gene match: 6. The CDR3 loop spans 15 amino acids. CDR1 is SGHVS, CDR2 FQNEAQ, per germline. The CDR3 loop reads CASSLGRGGLDTQYF. As DNA, the CDR3 is TGTGCCAGCAGCTTAGGTCGGGGGGGCCTTGATACGCAGTATTTT.

This clonotype was counted many times. The CDR3 region has the DNA TGTGCCAGCAGTGATCCCGGCAGGACCCTAGGAGGCTACACCTTC. Residues: CASSDPGRTLGGYTF. The chain combines TRBV2 with TRBJ1-2, with D unclear. V shed 3 bases and J shed 8 bases, with 19 bases lying between them. Germline CDR1 and CDR2: SNHLY and FYNNEI. CDR3 length: 15 amino acids.

The J gene is TRBJ2-5, the V gene TRBV20-1; 9 bases match TRBD1. The CDR3 totals 13 residues. J gave up 3 bases and V 5 bases, and 4 bases lay outside the gene matches. Germline-derived CDR1 and CDR2 are DFQATT and SNEGSKA (reference sequence). The CDR3 here is CSAPRTGEETQYF. CDR3 in DNA: TGCAGTGCTCCCCGGACAGGGGAAGAGACCCAGTACTTC.

This clonotype was recorded a few times. The chain has TRBV9 and TRBJ1-1, with 7 bases that match TRBD1. V gave up 2 bases and J gave up 4 bases; unmatched junction bases: 11. The CDR3 has 16 residues. In germline, CDR1 is SGDLS, CDR2 YYNGEE. The CDR3 here is CASSVFPTGLSTEAFF. The CDR3 coding sequence is TGTGCCAGCAGCGTGTTCCCGACAGGGTTGAGCACTGAAGCTTTCTTT.

This clonotype has ten or more counts. This chain connects TRBV6-2 or TRBV6-3 to TRBJ2-7, with D perhaps given as TRBD1 or TRBD2 (5 bases each). The CDR3 has 15 residues. V gave up 0 bases and J gave up 0 bases, with 9 bases separating them. Germline loops: CDR1 MNHEY, CDR2 SVGEGT. Here the CDR3 reads CASSYSAGTSYEQYF. The CDR3 nucleotides read TGTGCCAGCAGTTACTCGGCAGGGACCTCCTACGAGCAGTACTTC.

The chain employs TRBV4-2 and TRBJ2-5; 7 bases line up with TRBD2. Trimming cost V 0 bases and J 2 bases; bases outside gene matches: 9. The CDR3 runs 17 residues. Germline CDR1 reads LGHNA; CDR2 reads YNFKEQ. CDR3 in DNA: TGTGCCAGCAGCCAAGATCCACCAGCGGGGTATCAAGAGACCCAGTACTTC. This codes for CASSQDPPAGYQETQYF.